One and the same sample provided the 13 T cell receptor beta chains below, sequenced in a study of blood T cell repertoires in COVID-19. Repertoires were generated with immunoSEQ multiplex PCR, while TCRdb's copy carries only in-frame clones and drops some. This sample has about 98,000 clones, with more than 85% found just once. The sequencing input was peripheral blood. These receptor sequences come from a man in his fifties or sixties with active or convalescent COVID-19.

This clone was recorded once. This chain connects TRBV30 to TRBJ2-5, with D possibly matching TRBD1 (7 bases). Trimming removed 4 bases from V and 5 bases from J, with 17 bases in between. This CDR3 contains 14 residues. Per the germline V gene, CDR1 is GTSNPN and CDR2 is SVGIG (reference sequence). CDR3 nucleotide sequence: TGTGCCTGGACCCGGCGGGCAGGGGGGGAGACCCAGTACTTC. Translating it yields CAWTRRAGGETQYF. Looking up the rest from reference TRBV30 and TRBJ2-5 gives the full variable domain: SQTIHQWPATLVQPVGSPLSLECTVEGTSNPNLYWYRQAAGRGLQLLFYSVGIGQISSEVPQNLSASRPQDRQFILSSKKLLLSDSGFYLCAWTRRAGGETQYFGPGTRLLVL.

The genes are TRBV18 and TRBJ2-5; 8 bases are a match to TRBD1. Trimming at V came to 0 bases and at J to 0 bases, leaving 3 bases not matched to a gene. This CDR3 spans 16 amino acids. CDR1 and CDR2 from the germline V gene are KGHSH and LQKENI. This CDR3 reads CASSPPGTGNQETQYF. Here the CDR3 DNA reads TGTGCCAGCTCACCACCCGGGACAGGCAACCAAGAGACCCAGTACTTC.

The rearrangement uses TRBV6-2 or TRBV6-3 and TRBJ2-5, with D tentatively TRBD2 (5 bases). Germline V CDR1 and CDR2: MNHEY, SVGEGT. The germline V and J ends were trimmed by 3 bases and 1 base, with 9 bases remaining between them. This CDR3 spans 14 amino acids. The chain's CDR3 is CASSYYRGQETQYF. The DNA of the CDR3 is TGTGCCAGCAGTTATTATCGGGGCCAAGAGACCCAGTACTTC.

This clone was observed once. The chain recombines TRBV10-1 with TRBJ2-2; the D is unclear. Trimming shortened V by 0 bases and J by 8 bases, and 7 bases separated the two germline ends. This CDR3 contains 13 residues. The germline V gene has CDR1 WNHNN and CDR2 SYGVQD (reference sequence). The CDR3 nucleotides read TGCGCCAGCAGTGAGTCGATAGCAGGGGAGCTGTTTTTT. This codes for CASSESIAGELFF.

This clone was seen once. The chain combines TRBV6-5 with TRBJ2-1; D not certain. The germline V gene encodes CDR1 MNHEY and CDR2 SVGAGI. The CDR3 sequence is 12 residues long. The germline V and J ends were trimmed by 6 bases and 8 bases, with 11 bases remaining between them. CDR3 loop: CASSPPRDEQFF. The CDR3 region has the DNA TGTGCCAGCAGCCCCCCAAGAGATGAGCAGTTCTTC.

This chain uses TRBV30 with TRBJ1-6, with TRBD1 identical over 9 bases. Germline CDR1 is GTSNPN and CDR2 is SVGIG (reference sequence). V shed 3 bases, J shed 7 bases, and the junction held 4 bases outside the gene matches. CDR3 size: 14 residues. The CDR3 region has the DNA TGTGCCTGGAGAGCCGGGACAGGGAATTCACCCCTCCACTTT. Its protein is CAWRAGTGNSPLHF.

The rearrangement uses TRBV3-1 (or the pseudogene TRBV3-2) and TRBJ2-2, with 10 bases fitting TRBD1. The CDR3 is 17 amino acids. CDR1 and CDR2 (germline): LGHDT, YNNKEL (reference sequence). Trimming took 1 base from V and 5 from J; bases not matched to a gene: 7. CDR3: CASSQVRQGAETGELFF. In DNA form, the CDR3 reads TGTGCCAGCAGCCAAGTCCGACAGGGGGCGGAAACCGGGGAGCTGTTTTTT.

The chain employs TRBV7-8 and TRBJ1-1, with D maybe TRBD1 (6 bases). Between the trimmed V and J ends, which lost 6 bases and 3 bases, there was a span of 11 bases. CDR1 is SGHVS and CDR2 is FQNEAQ in the germline V gene. CDR3 length equals 13 residues. In nucleotides, the CDR3 is TGTGCCAGCAGGGAAGGACAGTACACTGAAGCTTTCTTT. This translates into CASREGQYTEAFF.

This chain uses TRBV12-3 or TRBV12-4 with TRBJ2-5; D unclear. The CDR3 covers 11 residues. V lost 3 bases and J lost 6, with 5 bases in between. This CDR3 is CASSFSKTQYF. CDR3 bases: TGTGCCAGCAGTTTTTCCAAGACCCAGTACTTC.

The chain uses TRBV10-2 and TRBJ2-7; 11 bases line up with TRBD2. The CDR3 is made up of 15 amino acids. The V and J ends lost 5 bases and 0 bases, in that order; junction bases with no gene match: 3. Germline V gives CDR1 WSHSY, CDR2 SAAADI. The CDR3 region is CASSPGLAVSYEQYV. CDR3 nucleotide sequence: TGCGCCAGCAGTCCGGGACTAGCGGTCTCCTACGAGCAGTACGTC.

J is TRBJ2-1 and V is TRBV4-1; D remains unclear. Germline V gene sequence: CDR1 MGHRA, CDR2 YSYEKL. Trimming removed 1 base at V and 4 bases at J, with 17 bases between. This CDR3 comprises 17 residues. The CDR3 here is CASSQGIAFRLYNEQFF. The CDR3 DNA sequence: TGCGCCAGCAGCCAAGGTATAGCCTTCAGATTATACAATGAGCAGTTCTTC.

The rearrangement uses TRBV7-8 and TRBJ2-3; D unclear. The germline CDR1 and CDR2 sequences are SGHVS and FQNEAQ. The CDR3 spans 12 residues. With 5 bases removed from V and 1 base from J, the gap between germline ends came to 4 bases. The CDR3 nucleotides are TGTGCCAGCAGCCCGGGCACAGATACGCAGTATTTT. Encoded protein: CASSPGTDTQYF.

CDR3 loop: CASSSTGIQTEAFF. In DNA, the CDR3 is TGTGCCAGCAGCTCCACAGGGATTCAAACTGAAGCTTTCTTT. The chain recombines TRBV7-9 with TRBJ1-1; D might be TRBD1 (6 bases). Germline loops: CDR1 SEHNR, CDR2 FQNEAQ (reference sequence). CDR3 length: 14 amino acids. Trimming took 4 bases from V and 5 from J, leaving 14 bases between them.